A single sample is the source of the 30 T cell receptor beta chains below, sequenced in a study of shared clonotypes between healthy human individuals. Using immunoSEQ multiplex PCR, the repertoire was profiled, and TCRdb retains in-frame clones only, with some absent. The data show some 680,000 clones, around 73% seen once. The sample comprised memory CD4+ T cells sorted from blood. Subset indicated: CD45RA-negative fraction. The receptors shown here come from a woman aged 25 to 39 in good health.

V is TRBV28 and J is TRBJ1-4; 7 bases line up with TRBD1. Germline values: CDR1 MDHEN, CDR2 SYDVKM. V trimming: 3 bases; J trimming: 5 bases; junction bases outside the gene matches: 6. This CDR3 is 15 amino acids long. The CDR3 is CASSLAGTENEKLFF. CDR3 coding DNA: TGTGCCAGCAGTTTGGCCGGGACAGAAAATGAAAAACTGTTTTTT.

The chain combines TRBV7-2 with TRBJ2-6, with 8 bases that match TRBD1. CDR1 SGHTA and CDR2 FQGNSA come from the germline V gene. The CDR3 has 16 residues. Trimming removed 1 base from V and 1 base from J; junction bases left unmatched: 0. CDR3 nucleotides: TGTGCCAGCAGCTTAGGGACAGGGTCTGGGGCCAACGTCCTGACTTTC. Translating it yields CASSLGTGSGANVLTF.

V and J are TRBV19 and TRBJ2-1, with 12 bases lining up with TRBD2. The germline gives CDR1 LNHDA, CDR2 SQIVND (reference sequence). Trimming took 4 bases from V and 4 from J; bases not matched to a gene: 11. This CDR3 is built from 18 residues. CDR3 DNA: TGTGCCAGTAGTACCCCGGCTAGCGGGAGGGCCGCATACAATGAGCAGTTCTTC. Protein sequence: CASSTPASGRAAYNEQFF.

CDR3 region: CASSTTVVTPVTQYF. The CDR3 nucleotides are TGTGCCAGCAGCACAACGGTAGTGACCCCAGTGACCCAGTACTTC. The J gene is TRBJ2-5, the V gene TRBV27, with unresolved D. V was pared by 6 bases and J by 7 bases, with 21 bases between. Per germline, CDR1 MNHEY and CDR2 SMNVEV (reference sequence). This CDR3 spans 15 amino acids.

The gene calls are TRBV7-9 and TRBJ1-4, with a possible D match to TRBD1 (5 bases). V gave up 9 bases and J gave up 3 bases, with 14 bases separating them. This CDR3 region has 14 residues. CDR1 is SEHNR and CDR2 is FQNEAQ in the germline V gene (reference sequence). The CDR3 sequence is CASPQGSSNEKLFF. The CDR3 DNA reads TGTGCCAGTCCCCAGGGCAGTTCTAATGAAAAACTGTTTTTT.

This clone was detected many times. The DNA for the CDR3 is TGTGCCAGCAGTGGGACAGGGCTAGAAAAACTGTTTTTT. Protein product: CASSGTGLEKLFF. The rearrangement uses TRBV27 and TRBJ1-4, with TRBD1 identical over 9 bases. Per the germline V gene, CDR1 is MNHEY and CDR2 is SMNVEV (reference sequence). CDR3 length equals 13 residues. J lost 8 bases, V lost 5 bases, and 3 bases had no gene match.

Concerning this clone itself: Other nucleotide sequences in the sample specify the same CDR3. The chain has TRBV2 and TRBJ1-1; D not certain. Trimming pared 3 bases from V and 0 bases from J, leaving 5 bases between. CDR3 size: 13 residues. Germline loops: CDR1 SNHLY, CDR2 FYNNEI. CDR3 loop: CASSEEMNTEAFF. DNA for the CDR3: TGTGCCAGCAGTGAGGAGATGAACACTGAAGCTTTCTTT.

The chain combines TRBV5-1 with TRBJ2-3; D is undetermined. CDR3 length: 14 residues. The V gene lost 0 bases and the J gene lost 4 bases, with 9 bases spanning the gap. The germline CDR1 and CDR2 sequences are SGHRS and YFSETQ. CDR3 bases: TGCGCCAGCAGCTTGGAACTGAAGGCAGATACGCAGTATTTT. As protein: CASSLELKADTQYF.

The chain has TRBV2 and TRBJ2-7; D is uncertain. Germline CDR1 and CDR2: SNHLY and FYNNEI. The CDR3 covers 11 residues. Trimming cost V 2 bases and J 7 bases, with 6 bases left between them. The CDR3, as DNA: TGTGCCAGCAGTGAAAATCGTGAGCAGTACTTC. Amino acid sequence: CASSENREQYF.

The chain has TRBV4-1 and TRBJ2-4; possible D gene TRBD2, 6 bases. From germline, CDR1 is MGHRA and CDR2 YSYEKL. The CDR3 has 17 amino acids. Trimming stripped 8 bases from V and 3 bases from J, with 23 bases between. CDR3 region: CASRKMPRLEGKNIQYF. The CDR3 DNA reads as TGCGCCAGCCGTAAAATGCCCAGACTAGAAGGCAAAAACATTCAGTACTTC.

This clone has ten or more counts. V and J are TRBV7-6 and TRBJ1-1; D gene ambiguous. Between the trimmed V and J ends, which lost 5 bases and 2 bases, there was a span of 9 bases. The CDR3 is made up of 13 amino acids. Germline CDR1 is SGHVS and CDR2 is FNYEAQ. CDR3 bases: TGTGCCAGCAGCCGAGACTATAACACTGAAGCTTTCTTT. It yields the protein CASSRDYNTEAFF.

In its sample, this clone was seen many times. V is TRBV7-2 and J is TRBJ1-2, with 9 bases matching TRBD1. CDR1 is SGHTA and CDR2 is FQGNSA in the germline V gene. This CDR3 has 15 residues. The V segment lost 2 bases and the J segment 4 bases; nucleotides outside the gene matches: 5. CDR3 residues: CASSLTGGFVYGYTF. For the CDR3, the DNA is TGTGCCAGCAGCTTAACAGGGGGCTTCGTCTATGGCTACACCTTC.

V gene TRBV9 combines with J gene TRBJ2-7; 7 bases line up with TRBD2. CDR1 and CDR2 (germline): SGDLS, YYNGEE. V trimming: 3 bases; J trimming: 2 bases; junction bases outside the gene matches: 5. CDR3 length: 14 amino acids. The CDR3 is CASSAGAGTYEQYF. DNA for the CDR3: TGTGCCAGCAGCGCCGGAGCGGGGACCTACGAGCAGTACTTC.

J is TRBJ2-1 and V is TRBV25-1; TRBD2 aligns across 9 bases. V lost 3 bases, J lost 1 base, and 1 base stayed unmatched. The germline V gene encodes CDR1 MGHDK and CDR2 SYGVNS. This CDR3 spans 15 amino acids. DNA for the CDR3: TGTGCCAGCAGTGATAGCGGGGGATCCTACAATGAGCAGTTCTTC. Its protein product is CASSDSGGSYNEQFF.

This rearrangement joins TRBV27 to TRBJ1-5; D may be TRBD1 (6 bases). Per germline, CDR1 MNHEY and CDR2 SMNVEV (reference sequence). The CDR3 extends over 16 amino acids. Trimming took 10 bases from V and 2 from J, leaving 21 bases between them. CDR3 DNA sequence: TGTGCCACGGGGGGCAGGGGAGATCGGGGCAATCAGCCCCAGCATTTT. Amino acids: CATGGRGDRGNQPQHF.

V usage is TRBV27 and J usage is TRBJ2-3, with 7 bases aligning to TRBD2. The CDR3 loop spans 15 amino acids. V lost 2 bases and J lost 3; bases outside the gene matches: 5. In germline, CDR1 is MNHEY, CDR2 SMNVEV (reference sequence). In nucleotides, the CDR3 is TGTGCCAGCAGTTTAGCGGGAGTAGAGACAGATACGCAGTATTTT. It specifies CASSLAGVETDTQYF.

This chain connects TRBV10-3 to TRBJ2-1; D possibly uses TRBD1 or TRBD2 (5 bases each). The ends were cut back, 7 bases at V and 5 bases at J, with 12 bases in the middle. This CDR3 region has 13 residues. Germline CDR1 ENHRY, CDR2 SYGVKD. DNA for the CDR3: TGTGCCATCACCGGGACCGGGGACAATGAGCAGTTCTTC. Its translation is CAITGTGDNEQFF.

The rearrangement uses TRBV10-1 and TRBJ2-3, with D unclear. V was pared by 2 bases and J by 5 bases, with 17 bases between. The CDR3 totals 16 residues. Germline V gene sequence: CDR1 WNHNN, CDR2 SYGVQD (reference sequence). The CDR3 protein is CASSEVTRGGGDTQYF. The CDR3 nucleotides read TGCGCCAGCAGTGAGGTGACCCGAGGCGGTGGAGATACGCAGTATTTT.

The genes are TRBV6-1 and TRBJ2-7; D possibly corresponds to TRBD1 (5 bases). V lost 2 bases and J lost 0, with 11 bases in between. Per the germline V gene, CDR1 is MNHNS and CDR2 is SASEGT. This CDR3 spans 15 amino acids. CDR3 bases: TGTGCCAGCAGTGAAATGCAGGGTGGCTCCTACGAGCAGTACTTC. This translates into CASSEMQGGSYEQYF.

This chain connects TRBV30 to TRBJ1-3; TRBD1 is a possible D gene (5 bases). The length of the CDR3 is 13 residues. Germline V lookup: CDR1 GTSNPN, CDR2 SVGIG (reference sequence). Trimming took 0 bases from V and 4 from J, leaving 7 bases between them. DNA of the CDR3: TGTGCCTGGAGTGTGGCAGGGGGAAACACCATATATTTT. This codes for CAWSVAGGNTIYF.

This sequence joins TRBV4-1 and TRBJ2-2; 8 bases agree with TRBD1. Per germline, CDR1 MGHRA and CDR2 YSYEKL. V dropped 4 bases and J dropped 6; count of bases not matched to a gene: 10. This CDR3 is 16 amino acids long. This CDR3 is CASSRPGQDRAGELFF. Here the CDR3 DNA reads TGCGCCAGCAGCCGCCCAGGACAGGACAGGGCCGGGGAGCTGTTTTTT.

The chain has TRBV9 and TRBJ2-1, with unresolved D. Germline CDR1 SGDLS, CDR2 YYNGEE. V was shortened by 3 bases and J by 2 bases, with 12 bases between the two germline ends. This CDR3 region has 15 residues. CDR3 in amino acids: CASSEELLPYNEQFF. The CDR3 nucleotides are TGTGCCAGCAGCGAGGAGCTCCTTCCCTACAATGAGCAGTTCTTC.

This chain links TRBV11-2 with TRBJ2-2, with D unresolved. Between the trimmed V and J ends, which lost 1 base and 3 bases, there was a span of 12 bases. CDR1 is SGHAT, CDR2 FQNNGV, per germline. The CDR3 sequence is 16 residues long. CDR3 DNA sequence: TGTGCCAGCAGCTTAGGAATGATTTGGGACACCGGGGAGCTGTTTTTT. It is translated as CASSLGMIWDTGELFF.

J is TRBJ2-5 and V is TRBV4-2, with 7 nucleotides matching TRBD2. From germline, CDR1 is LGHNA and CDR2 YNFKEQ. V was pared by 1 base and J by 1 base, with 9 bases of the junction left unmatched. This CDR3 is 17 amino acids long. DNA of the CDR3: TGTGCCAGCAGCCAAGGTTCGGGGGGAAGGGGCCAAGAGACCCAGTACTTC. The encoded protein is CASSQGSGGRGQETQYF.

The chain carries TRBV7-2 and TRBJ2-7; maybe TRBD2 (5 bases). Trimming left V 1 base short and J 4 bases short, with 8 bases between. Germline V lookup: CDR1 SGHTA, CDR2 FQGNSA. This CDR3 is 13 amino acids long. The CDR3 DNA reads TGTGCCAGCAGCTTAGGGAGCGGATACGAGCAGTACTTC. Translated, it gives CASSLGSGYEQYF.

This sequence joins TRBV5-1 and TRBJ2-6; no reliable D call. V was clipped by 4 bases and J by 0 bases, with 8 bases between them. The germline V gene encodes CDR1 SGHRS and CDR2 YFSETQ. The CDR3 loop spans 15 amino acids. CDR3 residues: CASSQSYSGANVLTF. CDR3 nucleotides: TGCGCCAGCAGCCAATCGTACTCTGGGGCCAACGTCCTGACTTTC.

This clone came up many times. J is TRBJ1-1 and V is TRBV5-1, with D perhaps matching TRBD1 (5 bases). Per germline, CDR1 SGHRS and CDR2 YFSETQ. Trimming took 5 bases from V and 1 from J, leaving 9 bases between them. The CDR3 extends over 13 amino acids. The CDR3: CASRTERNTEAFF. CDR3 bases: TGCGCCAGCAGGACAGAAAGGAACACTGAAGCTTTCTTT.

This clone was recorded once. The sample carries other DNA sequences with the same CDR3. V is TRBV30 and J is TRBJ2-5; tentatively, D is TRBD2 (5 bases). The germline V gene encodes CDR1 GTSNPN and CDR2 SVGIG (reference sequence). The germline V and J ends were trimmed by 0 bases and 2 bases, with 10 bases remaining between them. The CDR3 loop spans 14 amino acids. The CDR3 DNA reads TGTGCCTGGAGTGTACGAGGGATTCAAGAGACCCAGTACTTC. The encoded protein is CAWSVRGIQETQYF.

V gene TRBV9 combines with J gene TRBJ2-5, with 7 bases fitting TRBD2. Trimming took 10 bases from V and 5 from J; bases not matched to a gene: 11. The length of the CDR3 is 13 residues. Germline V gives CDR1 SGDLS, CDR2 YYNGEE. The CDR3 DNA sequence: TGTGCCTCTGGACCGGGGAGGGTCGAGACCCAGTACTTC. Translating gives CASGPGRVETQYF.

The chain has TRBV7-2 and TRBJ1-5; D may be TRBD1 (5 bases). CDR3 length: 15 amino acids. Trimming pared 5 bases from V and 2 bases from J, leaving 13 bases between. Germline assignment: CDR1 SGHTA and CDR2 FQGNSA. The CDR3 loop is CASSERGLGNQPQHF. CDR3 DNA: TGTGCCAGCAGCGAAAGGGGTTTGGGCAATCAGCCCCAGCATTTT.